Listed below are T cell receptor beta chains from one sample, sequenced in a study of beta chain features in type 1 diabetes. TCRdb's table, derived via immunoSEQ multiplex PCR, lists solely in-frame clones and lacks some. The sample records almost 350,000 clones, roughly a tenth being singletons. Sample: central memory CD4+ T cells from blood. These receptors were taken from a man aged 25 to 45 with type 1 diabetes. Each CDR3 is given with its conserved first and last residue. D genes are given only for firm matches. Size values are once, few and many counts, or a class for expanded clones, and some rows have none.

TRBV7-2,14,TRBD1,few,TRBJ2-5,TGTGCCAGCAGCACCCGACAGGGGGAGGAGACCCAGTACTTC,CASSTRQGEETQYF
TRBV28,15,TRBD2,few,TRBJ2-1,TGTGCCAGCACCTCGACTAGCGGGGGGCGCAATGAGCAGTTCTTC,CASTSTSGGRNEQFF
TRBV5-1,13,TRBD2,-,TRBJ2-3,TGCGCCAGCAGCTTGGATGGCGGGGGGTCCATGTATTTT,CASSLDGGGSMYF
TRBV7-6,14,-,many,TRBJ1-1,TGTGCCAGCAGCTTCAGTCGGCGGCACACTGAAGCTTTCTTT,CASSFSRRHTEAFF
TRBV6-6,13,TRBD2,many,TRBJ2-5,TGTGCCAGCAGTCGCGGACTAGGGGAGACCCAGTACTTC,CASSRGLGETQYF
TRBV7-9,15,-,-,TRBJ1-1,TGTGCCAGCAGCTCCCCCGTTACGGGGGACACTGAAGCTTTCTTT,CASSSPVTGDTEAFF
TRBV21-1,15,-,few,TRBJ2-1,TGTGCCAGCAGACTCGGCGGACAGAACGATCTAAAGCAGTTCTTC,CASRLGGQNDLKQFF
TRBV5-4,14,-,few,TRBJ2-5,TGTGCCAGCAGCTACCCGGGCCTCCAAGAGACCCAGTACTTC,CASSYPGLQETQYF
TRBV7-2,16,-,-,TRBJ2-5,TGTGCCAGCAGCTTAGCCGGACAGATCCTGCAAGAGACCCAGTACTTC,CASSLAGQILQETQYF
TRBV5-1,15,-,-,TRBJ2-1,TGCGCCAGCCGTATAAGTTCGACAGTATACAATGAGCAGTTCTTC,CASRISSTVYNEQFF
TRBV5-1,13,-,few,TRBJ1-2,TGCGCCAGCAGCCTTGAAAGGGAACGCGGCTACACCTTC,CASSLERERGYTF
TRBV18,15,-,-,TRBJ2-1,TGTGCCAGCTCATCGGCGGACGGATCTTACAATGAGCAGTTCTTC,CASSSADGSYNEQFF
TRBV7-2,14,-,-,TRBJ2-4,TGTGCCAGCAGCTTAGGGGGTGGCAAAAACATTCAGTACTTC,CASSLGGGKNIQYF
TRBV7-2,13,-,-,TRBJ2-7,TGTGCCAGCAGCTTAGCCGTGCAGAACGAGCAGTACTTC,CASSLAVQNEQYF
TRBV19,14,-,-,TRBJ1-4,TGTGCCACCTCAAGACGGACAGATAATGAAAAACTGTTTTTT,CATSRRTDNEKLFF
TRBV7-2,13,-,few,TRBJ1-3,TGTGCCAGCAGCCCGAACTCTGGAAACACCATATATTTT,CASSPNSGNTIYF
TRBV25-1,14,-,few,TRBJ2-5,TGTGCCAGCAGTGATACCCTAGCCGGAGAGACCCAGTACTTC,CASSDTLAGETQYF
TRBV7-2,14,-,few,TRBJ1-2,TGTGCCAGCAGTTACAGGGAGACTAACTATGGCTACACCTTC,CASSYRETNYGYTF
TRBV4-3,15,-,many,TRBJ2-4,TGCGCCAGCAGCCGTGACCTATTGGGGAAAAACATTCAGTACTTC,CASSRDLLGKNIQYF
TRBV5-6,15,-,few,TRBJ1-4,TGTGCCAGCAGCTTGCACCGGGACCGAGATGAAAAACTGTTTTTT,CASSLHRDRDEKLFF
TRBV30,17,TRBD2,-,TRBJ2-5,TGTGCCTGGAGTGATGGGATAGTAGCGGGCCTTGGAGAGACCCAGTACTTC,CAWSDGIVAGLGETQYF
TRBV12-5,13,-,many,TRBJ2-7,TGTGCTAGTGGTTTGACTGACAGACATGAGCAGTACTTC,CASGLTDRHEQYF
TRBV6-5,12,TRBD1,-,TRBJ1-2,TGTGCCAGCAGCTCGACAGGGTATGGCTACACCTTC,CASSSTGYGYTF